This is a list of T cell receptor beta chains from one sample in a study of blood T cell repertoires in COVID-19. Profiled with immunoSEQ multiplex PCR; TCRdb holds only in-frame clones, not every one. The table records 10,000 or so clones, around 90% of them present only once. The sample consisted of peripheral blood. All receptors come from a human donor in a cohort sampled during active COVID-19. Each CDR3 is given with its conserved first and last residue. The order of the fields is clone size, V gene, J gene, D gene, CDR3 DNA, CDR3 protein. D genes are given only for firm matches. The size entry is marked missing in some rows and otherwise reads once, few, many or a size class.

.	TRBV5-5	TRBJ1-1	TRBD1	TGTGCCAGCAGCGTTGACAGGGGGCTAGGGGCTTTCTTT	CASSVDRGLGAFF
.	TRBV5-1	TRBJ1-4	TRBD1	TGCGCCAGCAGCTCTCAGGGGGCGGCTAATGAAAAACTGTTTTTT	CASSSQGAANEKLFF
.	TRBV19	TRBJ1-1	.	TGTGCCAGTAGTACCTACCGGGACAACTTGAACACTGAAGCTTTCTTT	CASSTYRDNLNTEAFF
.	TRBV11-2	TRBJ1-1	TRBD1	TGTGCCAGCAGCTTCGGACAGGGGAACACTGAAGCTTTCTTT	CASSFGQGNTEAFF
once	TRBV4-2	TRBJ2-2	.	TGTGCCAGCAGCCAAGATCCGAGGCCAACCGGGGAGCTGTTTTTT	CASSQDPRPTGELFF
.	TRBV4-3	TRBJ1-1	.	TGCGCCAGCAGCCAAGGGGGCGACGGAGTAAACACTGAAGCTTTCTTT	CASSQGGDGVNTEAFF
.	TRBV7-9	TRBJ2-3	TRBD1	TGTGCCAGCAGCTTACAGGGACAGGGGGCCAGCACAGATACGCAGTATTTT	CASSLQGQGASTDTQYF
.	TRBV7-6	TRBJ1-5	.	TGTGCCAGCAGCTCTAGACCGGTGGGCAATCAGCCCCAGCATTTT	CASSSRPVGNQPQHF
.	TRBV28	TRBJ1-6	.	TGTGCCAGCAGTTTAGAAGAGCACCCTTATAATTCACCCCTCCACTTT	CASSLEEHPYNSPLHF
.	TRBV5-1	TRBJ2-4	.	TGCGCCAGCAGCTTTGATGGGGGGGCAAACATTCAGTACTTC	CASSFDGGANIQYF
.	TRBV9	TRBJ2-1	.	TGTGCCAGCAGCGTAGCGGGCTTTGGGGCTGAGCAGTTCTTC	CASSVAGFGAEQFF